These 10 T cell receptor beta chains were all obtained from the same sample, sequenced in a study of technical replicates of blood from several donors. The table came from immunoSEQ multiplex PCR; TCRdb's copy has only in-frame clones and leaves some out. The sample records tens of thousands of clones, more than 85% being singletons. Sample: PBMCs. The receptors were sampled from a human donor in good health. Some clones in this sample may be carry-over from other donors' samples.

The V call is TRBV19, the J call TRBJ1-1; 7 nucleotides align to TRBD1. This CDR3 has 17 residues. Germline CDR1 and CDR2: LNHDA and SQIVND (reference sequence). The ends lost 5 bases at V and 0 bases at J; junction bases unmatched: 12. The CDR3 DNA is TGTGCCAGTAGTCCGTCAAGTAGGGGGCGGCTGAACACTGAAGCTTTCTTT. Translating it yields CASSPSSRGRLNTEAFF.

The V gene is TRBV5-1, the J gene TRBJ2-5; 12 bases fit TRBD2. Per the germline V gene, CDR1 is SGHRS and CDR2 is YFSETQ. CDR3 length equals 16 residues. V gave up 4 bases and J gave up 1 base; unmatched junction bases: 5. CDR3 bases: TGCGCCAGCAGCCAAGGGGGACTAGCGGGCCAAGAGACCCAGTACTTC. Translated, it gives CASSQGGLAGQETQYF.

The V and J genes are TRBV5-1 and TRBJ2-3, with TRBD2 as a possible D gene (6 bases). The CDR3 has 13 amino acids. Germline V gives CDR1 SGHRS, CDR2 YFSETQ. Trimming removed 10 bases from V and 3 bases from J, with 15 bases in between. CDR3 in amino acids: CASRGGVTDTQYF. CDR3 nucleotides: TGCGCCTCCCGGGGCGGGGTGACAGATACGCAGTATTTT. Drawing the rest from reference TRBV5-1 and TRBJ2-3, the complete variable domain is KAGVTQTPRYLIKTRGQQVTLSCSPISGHRSVSWYQQTPGQGLQFLFEYFSETQRNKGNFPGRFSGRQFSNSRSEMNVSTLELGDSALYLCASRGGVTDTQYFGPGTRLTVL.

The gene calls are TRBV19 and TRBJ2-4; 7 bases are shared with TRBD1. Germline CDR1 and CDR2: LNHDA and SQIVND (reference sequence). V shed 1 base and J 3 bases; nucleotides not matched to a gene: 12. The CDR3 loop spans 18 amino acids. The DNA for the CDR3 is TGTGCCAGTAGTATAGCTAAAACAGGGGATGTGCGCAAAAACATTCAGTACTTC. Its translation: CASSIAKTGDVRKNIQYF.

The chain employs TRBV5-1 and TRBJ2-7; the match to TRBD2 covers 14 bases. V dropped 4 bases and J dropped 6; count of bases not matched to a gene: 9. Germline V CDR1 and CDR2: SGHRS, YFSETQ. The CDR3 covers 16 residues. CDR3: CASSLTSGGASSEQYF. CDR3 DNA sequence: TGCGCCAGCAGCCTGACTAGCGGGGGGGCCTCTTCCGAGCAGTACTTC.

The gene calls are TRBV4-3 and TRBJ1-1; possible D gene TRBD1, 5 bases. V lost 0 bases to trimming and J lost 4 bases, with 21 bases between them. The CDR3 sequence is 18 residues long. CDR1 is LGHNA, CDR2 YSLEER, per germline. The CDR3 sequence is CASSQDRGVGGSGTEAFF. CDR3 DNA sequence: TGCGCCAGCAGCCAAGACAGAGGGGTGGGGGGGAGCGGCACTGAAGCTTTCTTT.

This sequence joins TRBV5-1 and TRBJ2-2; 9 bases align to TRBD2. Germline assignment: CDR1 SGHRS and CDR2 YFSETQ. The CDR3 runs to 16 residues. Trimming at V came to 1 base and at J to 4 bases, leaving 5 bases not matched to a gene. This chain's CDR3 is CASSLSSGGVTGELFF. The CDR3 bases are TGCGCCAGCAGCTTGAGTAGCGGGGGCGTCACCGGGGAGCTGTTTTTT.

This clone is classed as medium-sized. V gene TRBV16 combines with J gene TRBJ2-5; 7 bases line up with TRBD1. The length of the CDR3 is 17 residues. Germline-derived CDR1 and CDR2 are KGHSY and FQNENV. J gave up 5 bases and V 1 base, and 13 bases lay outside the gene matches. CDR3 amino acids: CASSQFSAQGRSETQYF. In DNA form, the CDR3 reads TGTGCCAGCAGCCAATTTTCAGCACAGGGGCGCTCGGAGACCCAGTACTTC.

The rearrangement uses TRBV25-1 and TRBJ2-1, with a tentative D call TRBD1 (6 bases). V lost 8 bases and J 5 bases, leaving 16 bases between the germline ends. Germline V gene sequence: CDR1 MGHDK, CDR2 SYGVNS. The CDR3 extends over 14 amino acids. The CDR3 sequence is CASSATGGHNEQFF. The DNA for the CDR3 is TGTGCCAGCTCCGCGACTGGGGGCCACAATGAGCAGTTCTTC.

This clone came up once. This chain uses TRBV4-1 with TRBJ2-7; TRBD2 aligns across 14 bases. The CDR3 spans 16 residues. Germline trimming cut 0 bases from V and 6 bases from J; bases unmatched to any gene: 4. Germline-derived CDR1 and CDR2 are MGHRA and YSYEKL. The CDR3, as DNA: TGCGCCAGCAGCCAAGATTTGACTAGCGGGAGGGCCGAGCAGTACTTC. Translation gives CASSQDLTSGRAEQYF.